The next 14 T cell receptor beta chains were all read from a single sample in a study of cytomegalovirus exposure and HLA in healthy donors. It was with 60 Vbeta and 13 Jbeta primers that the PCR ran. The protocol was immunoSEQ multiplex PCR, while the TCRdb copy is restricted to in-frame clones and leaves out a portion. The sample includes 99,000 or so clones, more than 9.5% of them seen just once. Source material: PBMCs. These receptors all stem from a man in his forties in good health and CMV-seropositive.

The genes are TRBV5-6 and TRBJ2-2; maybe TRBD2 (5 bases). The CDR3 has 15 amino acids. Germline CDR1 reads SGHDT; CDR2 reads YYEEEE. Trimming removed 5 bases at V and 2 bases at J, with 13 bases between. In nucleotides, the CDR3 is TGTGCCAGCAGACTCCTTGGACTTAACACCGGGGAGCTGTTTTTT. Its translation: CASRLLGLNTGELFF.

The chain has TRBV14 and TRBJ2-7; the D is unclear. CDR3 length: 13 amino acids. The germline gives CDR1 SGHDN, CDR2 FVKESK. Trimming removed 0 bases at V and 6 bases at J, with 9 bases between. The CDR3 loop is CASSQDRTREQYF. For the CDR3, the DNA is TGTGCCAGCAGCCAAGATCGAACTCGCGAGCAGTACTTC.

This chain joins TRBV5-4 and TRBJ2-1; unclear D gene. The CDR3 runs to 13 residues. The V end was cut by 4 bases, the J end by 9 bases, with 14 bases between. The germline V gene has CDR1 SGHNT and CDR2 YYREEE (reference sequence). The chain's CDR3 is CASSPEVWVEQFF. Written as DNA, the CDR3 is TGTGCCAGCAGCCCTGAGGTATGGGTTGAGCAGTTCTTC.

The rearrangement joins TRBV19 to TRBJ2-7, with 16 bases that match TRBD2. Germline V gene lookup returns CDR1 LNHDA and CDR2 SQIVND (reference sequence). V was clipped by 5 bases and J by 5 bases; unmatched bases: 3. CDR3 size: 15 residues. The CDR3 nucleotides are TGTGCCAGTAGTTCCGGGACTAGCGGGAGGGACGAGCAGTACTTC. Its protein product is CASSSGTSGRDEQYF.

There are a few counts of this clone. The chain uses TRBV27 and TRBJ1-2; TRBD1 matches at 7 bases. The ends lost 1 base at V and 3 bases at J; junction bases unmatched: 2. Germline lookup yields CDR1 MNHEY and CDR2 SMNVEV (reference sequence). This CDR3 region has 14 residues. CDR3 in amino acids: CASSLYGTDYGYTF. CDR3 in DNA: TGTGCCAGCAGTTTATACGGGACAGACTATGGCTACACCTTC.

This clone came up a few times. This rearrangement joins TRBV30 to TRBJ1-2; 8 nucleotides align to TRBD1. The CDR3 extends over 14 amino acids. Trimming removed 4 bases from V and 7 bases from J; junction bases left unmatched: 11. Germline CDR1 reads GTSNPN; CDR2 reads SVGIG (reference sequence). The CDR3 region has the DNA TGTGCCTGGACCACCGGGACAGGCGTTAGTGGCTACACCTTC. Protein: CAWTTGTGVSGYTF. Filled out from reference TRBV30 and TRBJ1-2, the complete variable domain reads SQTIHQWPATLVQPVGSPLSLECTVEGTSNPNLYWYRQAAGRGLQLLFYSVGIGQISSEVPQNLSASRPQDRQFILSSKKLLLSDSGFYLCAWTTGTGVSGYTFGSGTRLTVV.

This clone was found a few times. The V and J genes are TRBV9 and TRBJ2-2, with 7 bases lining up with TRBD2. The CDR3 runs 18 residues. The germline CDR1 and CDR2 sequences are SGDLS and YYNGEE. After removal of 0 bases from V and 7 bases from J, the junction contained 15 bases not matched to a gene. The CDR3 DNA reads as TGTGCCAGCAGCGTAGCTCCAAGCGGGACCTATGTGGGCGGGGAGCTGTTTTTT. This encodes CASSVAPSGTYVGGELFF.

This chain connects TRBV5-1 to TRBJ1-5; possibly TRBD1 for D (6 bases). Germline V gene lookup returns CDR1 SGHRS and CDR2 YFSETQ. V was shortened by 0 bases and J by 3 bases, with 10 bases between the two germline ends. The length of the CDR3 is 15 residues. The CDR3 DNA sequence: TGCGCCAGCAGCTTGGAGGCAGGGGACAATCAGCCCCAGCATTTT. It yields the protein CASSLEAGDNQPQHF.

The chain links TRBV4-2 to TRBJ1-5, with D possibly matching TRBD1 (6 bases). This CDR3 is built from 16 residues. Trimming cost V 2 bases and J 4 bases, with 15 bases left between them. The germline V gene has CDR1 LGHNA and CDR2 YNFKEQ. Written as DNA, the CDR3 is TGTGCCAGCAGCCAATGGGTCGCAGGGGATAATCAGCCCCAGCATTTT. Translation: CASSQWVAGDNQPQHF.

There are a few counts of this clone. This CDR3 reads CASSDPRRVYEQYF. CDR3 coding DNA: TGTGCCAGCAGTGATCCCCGGAGGGTCTACGAGCAGTACTTC. This sequence joins TRBV25-1 and TRBJ2-7; D is possibly TRBD2 (6 bases). V gave up 3 bases and J gave up 3 bases, with 12 bases separating them. This CDR3 spans 14 amino acids. Germline V lookup: CDR1 MGHDK, CDR2 SYGVNS.

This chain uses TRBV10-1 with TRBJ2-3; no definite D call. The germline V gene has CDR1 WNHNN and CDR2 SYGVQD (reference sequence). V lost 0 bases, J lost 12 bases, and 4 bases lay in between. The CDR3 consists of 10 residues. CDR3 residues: CASSESTQYF. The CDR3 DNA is TGCGCCAGCAGTGAGTCAACTCAGTATTTT.

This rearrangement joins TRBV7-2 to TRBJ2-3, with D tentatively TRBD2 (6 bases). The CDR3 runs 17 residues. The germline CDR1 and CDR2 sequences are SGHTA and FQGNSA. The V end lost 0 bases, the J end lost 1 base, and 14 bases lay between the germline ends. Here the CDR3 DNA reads TGTGCCAGCAGCTTAGCCGGGGGACCCTGGCGCACAGATACGCAGTATTTT. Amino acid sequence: CASSLAGGPWRTDTQYF. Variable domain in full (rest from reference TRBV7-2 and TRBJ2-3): GAGVSQSPSNKVTEKGKDVELRCDPISGHTALYWYRQSLGQGLEFLIYFQGNSAPDKSGLPSDRFSAERTGGSVSTLTIQRTQQEDSAVYLCASSLAGGPWRTDTQYFGPGTRLTVL.

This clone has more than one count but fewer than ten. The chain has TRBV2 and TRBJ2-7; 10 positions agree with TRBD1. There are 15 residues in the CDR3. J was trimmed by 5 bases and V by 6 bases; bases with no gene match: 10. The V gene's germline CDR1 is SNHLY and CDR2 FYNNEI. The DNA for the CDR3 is TGTGCCAGCAGCCCTTGGACAGGGGGAAGCCACGAGCAGTACTTC. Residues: CASSPWTGGSHEQYF.

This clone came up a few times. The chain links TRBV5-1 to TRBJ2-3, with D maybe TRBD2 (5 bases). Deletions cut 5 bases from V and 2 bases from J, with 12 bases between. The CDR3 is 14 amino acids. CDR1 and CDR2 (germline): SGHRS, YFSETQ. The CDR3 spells CASSSDLYTDTQYF. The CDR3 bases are TGCGCCAGCAGTAGCGACTTGTACACAGATACGCAGTATTTT.